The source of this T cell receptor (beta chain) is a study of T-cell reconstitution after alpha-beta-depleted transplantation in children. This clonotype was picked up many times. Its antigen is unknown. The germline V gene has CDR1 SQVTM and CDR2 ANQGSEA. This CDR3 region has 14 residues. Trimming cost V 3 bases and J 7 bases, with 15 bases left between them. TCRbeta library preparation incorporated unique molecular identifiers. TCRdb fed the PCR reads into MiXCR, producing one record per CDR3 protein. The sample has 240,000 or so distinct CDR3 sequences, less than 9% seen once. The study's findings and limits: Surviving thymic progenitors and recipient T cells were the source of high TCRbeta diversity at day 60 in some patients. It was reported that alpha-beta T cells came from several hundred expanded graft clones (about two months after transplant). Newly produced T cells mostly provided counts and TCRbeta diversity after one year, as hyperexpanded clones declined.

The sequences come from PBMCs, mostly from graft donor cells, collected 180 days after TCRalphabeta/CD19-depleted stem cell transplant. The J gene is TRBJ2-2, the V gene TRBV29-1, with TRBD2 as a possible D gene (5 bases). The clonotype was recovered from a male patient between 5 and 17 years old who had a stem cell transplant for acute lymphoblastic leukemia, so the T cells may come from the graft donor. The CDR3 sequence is CSVDVLGGGGELFF. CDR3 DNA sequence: TGCAGCGTTGATGTCCTAGGAGGTGGCGGGGAGCTGTTTTTT.